This T cell receptor beta chain was profiled in a study of T cell changes during pregnancy in multiple sclerosis. From germline, CDR1 is MRHNA and CDR2 SNTAGT. V lost 7 bases and J 0 bases, leaving 16 bases between the germline ends. The CDR3 contains 16 residues. Measured with immunoSEQ multiplex PCR; TCRdb has only the in-frame clones, and not every one. This table holds under 50,000 clones, more than 90% found once. The source is a female donor with multiple sclerosis, enrolled in a pregnancy study. The J gene is TRBJ2-4, the V gene TRBV6-4; no clear D. This specimen consisted of CD8+ T cells from peripheral blood mononuclear cells, obtained in the third trimester of pregnancy. The CDR3 DNA sequence: TGTGCCAGCACTAGGAAGGCAGAGTCAGCCAAAAACATTCAGTACTTC. This encodes CASTRKAESAKNIQYF.